The entry below gives a single T cell receptor beta chain sequence along with its context. Its specificity is unknown. This sample was taken from a study of CXCR3-negative and CXCR3-positive naive CD8 T cells. About the study: Across all libraries, TRB reads numbered some 140 million, with about 1.5 +/- 0.3 million in each library. General study findings and limits: After cryopreservation, CXCR3 expression dropped partially; most assays used fresh PBMCs. The naive subsets expressed comparable surface CD5, and the authors inferred TCR strength from TRB CDR3 properties.

UMI-tagged TRB cDNA libraries were built via 5' RACE. TCRdb re-called the 5' RACE reads; every CDR3 protein appears as one record, without DNA. In total, the table holds about 40,000 distinct CDR3 sequences. The CDR3 is 13 residues long. Germline CDR1 reads LGHNA; CDR2 reads YNFKEQ. Material for sequencing was memory CD8+ T cells from blood. The chain combines TRBV4-2 with TRBJ1-1. The clonotype originates from a human donor in good health. Some clones in this sample may be carry-over from other donors' samples. CDR3 sequence reads: CASSQVNSNEAFF.